Described below is a single T cell receptor (beta chain) sequence and its context. The PCR contained 60 Vbeta and 13 Jbeta primers. Some clones are missing from TCRdb's copy, which holds only in-frame ones; the method was immunoSEQ multiplex PCR. The top ten hold almost 6% of the sample, which has 100,000 to 150,000 clones, about 73% seen once. Trimming cost V 5 bases and J 0 bases; bases outside gene matches: 8. The length of the CDR3 is 16 residues. Germline lookup yields CDR1 LNHDA and CDR2 SQIVND (reference sequence). The sample originates from a study of cytomegalovirus exposure and HLA in healthy donors.

Sequences were obtained from PBMCs. The V and J genes are TRBV19 and TRBJ1-2; 8 bases are shared with TRBD1. The sequence came from a woman in her 50s in good health and CMV-seropositive. The CDR3 here is CASSGFPGQANYGYTF. The CDR3 DNA sequence: TGTGCCAGTAGTGGCTTCCCGGGACAGGCTAACTATGGCTACACCTTC.